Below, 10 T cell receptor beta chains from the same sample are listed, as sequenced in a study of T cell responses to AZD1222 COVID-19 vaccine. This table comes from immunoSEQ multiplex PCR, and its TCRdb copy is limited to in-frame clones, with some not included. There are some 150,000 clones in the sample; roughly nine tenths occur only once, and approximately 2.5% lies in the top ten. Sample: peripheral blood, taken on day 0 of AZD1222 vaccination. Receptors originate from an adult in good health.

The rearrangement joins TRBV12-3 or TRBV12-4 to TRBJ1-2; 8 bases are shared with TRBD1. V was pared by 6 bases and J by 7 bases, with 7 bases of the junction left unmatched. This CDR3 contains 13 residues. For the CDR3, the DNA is TGTGCCAGCAGACCGGACAGGGTCGTTGGCTACACCTTC. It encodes CASRPDRVVGYTF.

CDR3 nucleotide sequence: TGTGCCAGCAGTGATATCATACGGCCCCAGCATTTT. As protein: CASSDIIRPQHF. The rearrangement uses TRBV6-1 and TRBJ1-5, with D hard to call. Trimming shortened V by 3 bases and J by 9 bases, and 9 bases separated the two germline ends. Germline CDR1 is MNHNS and CDR2 is SASEGT. The CDR3 sequence is 12 residues long.

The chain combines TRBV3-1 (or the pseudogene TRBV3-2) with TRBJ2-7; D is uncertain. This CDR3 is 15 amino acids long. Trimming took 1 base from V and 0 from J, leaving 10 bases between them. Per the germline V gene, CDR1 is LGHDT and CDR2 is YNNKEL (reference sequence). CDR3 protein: CASSQGSLSSYEQYF. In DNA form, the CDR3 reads TGTGCCAGCAGCCAAGGGAGCCTTAGCTCCTACGAGCAGTACTTC.

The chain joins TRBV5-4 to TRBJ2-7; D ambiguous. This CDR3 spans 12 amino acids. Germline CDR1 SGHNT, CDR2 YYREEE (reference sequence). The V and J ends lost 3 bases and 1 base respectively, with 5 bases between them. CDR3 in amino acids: CASSYRSYEQYF. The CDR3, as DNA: TGTGCCAGCAGCTACCGATCCTACGAGCAGTACTTC.

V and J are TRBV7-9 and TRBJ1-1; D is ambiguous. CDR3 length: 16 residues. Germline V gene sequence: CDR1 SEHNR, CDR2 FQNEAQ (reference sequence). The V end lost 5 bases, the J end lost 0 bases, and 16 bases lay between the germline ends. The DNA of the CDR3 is TGTGCCAGCAGCCCTCCTTACGGCGTCATGAACACTGAAGCTTTCTTT. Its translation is CASSPPYGVMNTEAFF.

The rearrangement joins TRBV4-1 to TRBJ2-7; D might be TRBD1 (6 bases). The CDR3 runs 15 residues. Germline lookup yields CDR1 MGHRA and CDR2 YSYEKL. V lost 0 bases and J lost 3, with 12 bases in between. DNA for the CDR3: TGCGCCAGCAGCCAAGAATGGGTCAGGGGCTACGAGCAGTACTTC. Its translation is CASSQEWVRGYEQYF.

CDR3 protein: CASSETHLGNYGYTF. The CDR3 DNA follows: TGTGCCAGCAGTGAGACCCACCTGGGGAACTATGGCTACACCTTC. The chain carries TRBV25-1 and TRBJ1-2; no reliable D call. Germline CDR1 reads MGHDK; CDR2 reads SYGVNS. The CDR3 loop spans 15 amino acids. V lost 3 bases and J lost 2, with 13 bases in between.

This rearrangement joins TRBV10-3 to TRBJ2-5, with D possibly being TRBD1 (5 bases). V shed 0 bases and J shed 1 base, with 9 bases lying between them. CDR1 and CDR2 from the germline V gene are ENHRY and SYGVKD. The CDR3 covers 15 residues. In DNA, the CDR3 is TGTGCCATCAGTGAGTCGCCAGGGTTCCAAGAGACCCAGTACTTC. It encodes CAISESPGFQETQYF.

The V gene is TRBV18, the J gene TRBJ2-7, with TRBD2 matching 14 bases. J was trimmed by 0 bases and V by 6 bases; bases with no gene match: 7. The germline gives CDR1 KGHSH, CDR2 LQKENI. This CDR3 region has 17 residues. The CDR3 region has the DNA TGTGCCAGCTCTCCAGGACTAGCGGGAGGAGTCTCCTACGAGCAGTACTTC. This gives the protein CASSPGLAGGVSYEQYF.

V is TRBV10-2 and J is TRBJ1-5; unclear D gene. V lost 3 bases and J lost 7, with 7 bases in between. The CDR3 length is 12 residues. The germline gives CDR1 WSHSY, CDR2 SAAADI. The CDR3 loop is CASSDSGQPQHF. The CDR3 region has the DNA TGCGCCAGCAGTGATTCGGGCCAGCCCCAGCATTTT.